This is a list of T cell receptor beta chains from one sample in a study of early T cells in non-severe SARS-CoV-2 infection. Each CDR3 protein gets one entry after TCRdb re-called the 5' RACE reads with MiXCR. The data hold approximately 83,000 distinct CDR3 sequences, with over 12% observed a single time. Sequences were obtained from whole blood. The receptors originated from an adult who was a healthcare worker with PCR-confirmed SARS-CoV-2 infection or an uninfected control (not recorded which). Both conserved end residues are part of each CDR3. The D gene is left open where the match is weak. Some rows mark clone size as missing; the rest say once, few, many or name a class of expanded clone.

j_call v_call d_call clone_size cdr3_nt cdr3_aa
TRBJ2-5 TRBV7-3 TRBD1 - TGTGCCAGCCGGCAGACAGGGATGAGTTCAGAGACCCAGTACTTC CASRQTGMSSETQYF
TRBJ2-7 TRBV15 TRBD1 few TGTGCCACCAGCAGATATAGGACAGGGGGCTTGTCCTACGAGCAGTACTTC CATSRYRTGGLSYEQYF
TRBJ2-1 TRBV3-1 - few TGTGCCAGCAGCTGGGGAGTGGGGGCGACCAACTACAATGAGCAGTTCTTC CASSWGVGATNYNEQFF
TRBJ2-6 TRBV19 TRBD1 - TGTGCCAGTAGTACTGGACAGGCTGGGGCCAACGTCCTGACTTTC CASSTGQAGANVLTF
TRBJ1-1 TRBV20-1 - few TGCAGTGCTAGAGTCTTCCTGAACACTGAAGCTTTCTTT CSARVFLNTEAFF
TRBJ2-5 TRBV9 - - TGTGCCAGCAGCGTCCGGGACGGCACTAAAGTGACCCAGTACTTC CASSVRDGTKVTQYF
TRBJ2-7 TRBV20-1 - - TGCAGTGCTAGAGATCAGAATTACGAGCAGTACTTC CSARDQNYEQYF
TRBJ2-5 TRBV7-8 - - TGTGCCAGCAGCGCGACGTGGGCACTAGCCAAAGAGACCCAGTACTTC CASSATWALAKETQYF
TRBJ2-1 TRBV5-4 TRBD1 many TGTGCCAGCAGCTTGGCGGGACAGATATACAATGAGCAGTTCTTC CASSLAGQIYNEQFF
TRBJ2-5 TRBV11-1 TRBD2 - TGTGCCAGCAGCCGCCAGCGGGACCCGACCCAGTACTTC CASSRQRDPTQYF
TRBJ2-1 TRBV12-5 TRBD2 few TGTGCTAGTGGTTTGGTAGGCGGGAGAAATGAGCAGTTCTTC CASGLVGGRNEQFF
TRBJ1-6 TRBV7-7 - few TGTGCTAGCAGCTTAGGGGGACCGAATTCACCCCTCCACTTT CASSLGGPNSPLHF
TRBJ2-1 TRBV2 - few TGTGCCAGCAGGACGGGAAGCTCCTACAATGAGCAGTTCTTC CASRTGSSYNEQFF
TRBJ2-7 TRBV12-3/TRBV12-4 TRBD2 - TGTGCCAGCAGTCCCGGGACTAGCGGATCGTACGAGCAGTACTTC CASSPGTSGSYEQYF
TRBJ2-3 TRBV11-1 - - TGTGCCAGCAGCTTATTAGAAACAGATACGCAGTATTTT CASSLLETDTQYF
TRBJ1-2 TRBV10-2 - - TGCGCCAGCAGTGAGATGGGCTATGGCTACACCTTC CASSEMGYGYTF
TRBJ2-7 TRBV18 - few TGTGCCAGCTCTTCGTCGGGATTTTACGAGCAGTACTTC CASSSSGFYEQYF
TRBJ1-4 TRBV7-2 - few TGTGCCAGCAGCTGGGACTGGGGTACTAATGAAAAACTGTTTTTT CASSWDWGTNEKLFF
TRBJ2-1 TRBV29-1 - - TGCAGCGTTGAAAAGGGTCCTGAGCAGTTCTTC CSVEKGPEQFF
TRBJ1-1 TRBV10-3 - - TGTGCCATCAGTGAGAGAGGGGGGCGGACTGAAGCTTTCTTT CAISERGGRTEAFF
TRBJ1-1 TRBV3-1 - once TGTGCCAGCAGCCAAGGGGGGATGATGAACACTGAAGCTTTCTTT CASSQGGMMNTEAFF
TRBJ2-7 TRBV27 TRBD2 many TGTGCCAGCAGCCCGGGACTAGCGGCCTACGAGCAGTACTTC CASSPGLAAYEQYF
TRBJ2-5 TRBV21-1 - - TGTGCCAGCAGCATTCTTAGACCTTATCCTCCCCCGGAGACCCAGTACTTC CASSILRPYPPPETQYF
TRBJ2-1 TRBV20-1 TRBD2 many TGCAGTGCTAGGCGTTTGGGACTAGCATCTGAGCAGTTCTTC CSARRLGLASEQFF
TRBJ1-6 TRBV28 TRBD1 - TGTGCCAGCAGTTCCGGGACAGGGCGGTCACCCCTCCACTTT CASSSGTGRSPLHF
TRBJ1-1 TRBV29-1 - few TGCAGCGTTGGGGACTCCGGTCGCGGGCTTGAAGCTTTCTTT CSVGDSGRGLEAFF
TRBJ2-3 TRBV20-1 TRBD2 - TGCAGTGCTATATCCAGCGGGGGTTCAGATACGCAGTATTTT CSAISSGGSDTQYF
TRBJ1-2 TRBV29-1 - - TGCAGCGTTGAAGAGTGGGGATATCAGGGAAGGAATGGCTACACCTTC CSVEEWGYQGRNGYTF
TRBJ2-5 TRBV7-2 TRBD2 many TGTGCCAGCAGCTTAAGGGGGACTAGCGGGAGGGGCGGAGGGTCCCAGTACTTC CASSLRGTSGRGGGSQYF
TRBJ2-1 TRBV4-1 TRBD1 many TGCGCCAGCAGCCAAGGGACAGGGGGCGGGAGCTCCTACAATGAGCAGTTCTTC CASSQGTGGGSSYNEQFF
TRBJ2-1 TRBV10-3 - few TGTGCCATCAGTGACTGGACAAATAATGAGCAGTTCTTC CAISDWTNNEQFF
TRBJ2-7 TRBV9 TRBD1 - TGTGCCAGCAGCGACGGCGACATTGGGACAGGGGGCTACGAGCAGTACTTC CASSDGDIGTGGYEQYF
TRBJ1-3 TRBV4-1 TRBD1 few TGCGCCAGCAGCCGCGGACAGGGGGATGCCGGAAACACCATATATTTT CASSRGQGDAGNTIYF
TRBJ1-1 TRBV18 TRBD1 few TGTGCCAGCTCACCGGGACAGGGGGGGCTAGCTGAAGCTTTCTTT CASSPGQGGLAEAFF
TRBJ2-1 TRBV6-2/TRBV6-3 - - TGTGCCAGCAGTCCCACCGCAGAGGGGCCGAGCAATGAGCAGTTCTTC CASSPTAEGPSNEQFF
TRBJ2-7 TRBV11-2 TRBD1 many TGTGCCAGCAGTGCAGGGCAGGGGGCTTACGAGCAGTACTTC CASSAGQGAYEQYF
TRBJ1-5 TRBV7-6 TRBD1 few TGTGCCAGCAGCCCCGGGACAGATTATAGCAATCAGCCCCAGCATTTT CASSPGTDYSNQPQHF
TRBJ1-4 TRBV14 - - TGTGCCAGCAGCCCATTGGGTTTGAGGGGATCTAATGAAAAACTGTTTTTT CASSPLGLRGSNEKLFF
TRBJ2-1 TRBV29-1 - - TGCAGCGTTGCGGGCTACAATGAGCAGTTCTTC CSVAGYNEQFF
TRBJ2-2 TRBV6-2/TRBV6-3 - many TGTGCCAGCAGTTACCCGTCCGTCAAATCCCTCACCGGGGAGCTGTTTTTT CASSYPSVKSLTGELFF
TRBJ2-5 TRBV12-3/TRBV12-4 - many TGTGCCAGCAGTTTAAGGGAATTCCAAGAGACCCAGTACTTC CASSLREFQETQYF
TRBJ2-4 TRBV5-1 - - TGCGCCAGCAGCTTGGAGGGGGAGGCCAAAAACATTCAGTACTTC CASSLEGEAKNIQYF
TRBJ2-5 TRBV24-1 TRBD1 - TGTGCCACCAGTGACACCGGACAGGGGTCGACCCAGTACTTC CATSDTGQGSTQYF
TRBJ2-1 TRBV6-2/TRBV6-3 - many TGTGCCAGCCTAAAGGGGGACCTTCCCTACAATGAGCAGTTCTTC CASLKGDLPYNEQFF
TRBJ2-7 TRBV12-5 TRBD2 - TGTGCTAGTGGTTTGGCTCAGCGGGAGGGCCCCCAGCAGTACTTC CASGLAQREGPQQYF
TRBJ2-7 TRBV5-1 TRBD1 many TGCGCCAGCAGCTTGGGACAGGGCGCTATCTACGAGCAGTACTTC CASSLGQGAIYEQYF
TRBJ2-5 TRBV3-1 - many TGTGCCAGCAGCCAAGTCGGGAGGGGGCTAAAGGAAGAGACCCAGTACTTC CASSQVGRGLKEETQYF
TRBJ2-1 TRBV7-9 TRBD2 few TGTGCCAGCAGCGGAGGGACTATTTCCAATGAGCAGTTCTTC CASSGGTISNEQFF
TRBJ2-1 TRBV4-1 - few TGCGCCAGCAGCCCGGGGGGCAGGGGAGAGCAGTTCTTC CASSPGGRGEQFF
TRBJ2-7 TRBV6-2/TRBV6-3 - many TGTGCCAGCAGTTTAGGCTCCCACCTATCTAACTACGAGCAGTACTTC CASSLGSHLSNYEQYF
TRBJ2-5 TRBV18 - many TGTGCCAGCTCTCGGTACCAAGAGACCCAGTACTTC CASSRYQETQYF
TRBJ1-4 TRBV24-1 TRBD1 few TGTGCCACCAGTGATCGTGACAGGGCCGGGGAAAAACTGTTTTTT CATSDRDRAGEKLFF
TRBJ1-4 TRBV12-3/TRBV12-4 - many TGTGCCAGCAGTTTAGGGGGCAACCCAGAAAAACTGTTTTTT CASSLGGNPEKLFF
TRBJ2-6 TRBV7-9 - few TGTGCCAGCAGCTTAGAGCAAATGGGGAGTTTC CASSLEQMGSF
TRBJ2-3 TRBV11-3 - many TGTGCCAGCAGCTGGATAGCGAGAACAGATACGCAGTATTTT CASSWIARTDTQYF
TRBJ2-3 TRBV19 TRBD1 - TGTGCCACCGACGGGACAGGGGGCCGGTCAGATACGCAGTATTTT CATDGTGGRSDTQYF
TRBJ1-1 TRBV11-2 TRBD1 - TGTGCCAGCAGCGCGGGACAGGGGTTCATGAACACTGAAGCTTTCTTT CASSAGQGFMNTEAFF
TRBJ1-3 TRBV18 - - TGTGCCAGCTCACCACCGAAAGACAGAGGCTCTGGAAACACCATATATTTT CASSPPKDRGSGNTIYF
TRBJ2-5 TRBV11-2 - few TGTGCCAGCAGCTTGAGGGGGAGACGCATCCAAGAGACCCAGTACTTC CASSLRGRRIQETQYF